This T cell receptor beta chain originates from a study of T-cell reconstitution after alpha-beta-depleted transplantation in children. Germline V gene sequence: CDR1 SGHDT, CDR2 YYEEEE. J gave up 7 bases and V 4 bases, and 12 bases lay outside the gene matches. This CDR3 spans 16 amino acids. Unique molecular identifiers were used in preparing the TCRbeta library. TCRdb reanalysed the PCR reads using MiXCR and keeps one entry per CDR3 protein. The table lists some 130,000 distinct CDR3 sequences, more than 9.5% of them singletons. The sample here was PBMCs, mostly from graft donor cells, taken 180 days after TCRalphabeta/CD19-depleted stem cell transplant. The chain is built from TRBV5-6 and TRBJ2-3, with 10 bases identical to TRBD1. The receptor's source is a girl in the first two years of life who had a stem cell transplant for combined immunodeficiency, so the T cells may come from the graft donor. The CDR3 protein is CASSLRQGARVNTQYF. CDR3 nucleotides: TGTGCCAGCAGCCTCCGACAGGGGGCGCGAGTAAATACGCAGTATTTT.